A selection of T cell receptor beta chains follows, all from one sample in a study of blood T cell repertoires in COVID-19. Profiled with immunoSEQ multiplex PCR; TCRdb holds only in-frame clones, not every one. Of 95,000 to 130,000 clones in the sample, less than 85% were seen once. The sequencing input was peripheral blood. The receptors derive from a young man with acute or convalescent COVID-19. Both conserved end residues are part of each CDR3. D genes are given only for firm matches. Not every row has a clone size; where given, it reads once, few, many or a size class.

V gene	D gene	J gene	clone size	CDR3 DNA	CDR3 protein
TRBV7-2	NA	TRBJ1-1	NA	TGTGCCAGCAGCCACAGGCGGGGAGACACTGAAGCTTTCTTT	CASSHRRGDTEAFF
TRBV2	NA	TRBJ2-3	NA	TGTGCCAGCAGTGAGGGAAAGTGGGCAGGGAGCACAGATACGCAGTATTTT	CASSEGKWAGSTDTQYF
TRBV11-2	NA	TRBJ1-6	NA	TGTGCCAGCAGCGATAGGCGGGCAATCCAAAATTCACCCCTCCACTTT	CASSDRRAIQNSPLHF
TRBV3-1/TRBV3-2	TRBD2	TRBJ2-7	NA	TGTGCCAGCAGCCGCCCCGGGACTAGGTCCCACGAGCAGTACTTC	CASSRPGTRSHEQYF
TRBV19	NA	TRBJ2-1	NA	TGTGCCAGTAGTACCCCGCAGAACCTCCGTCCCCGGTTCTTC	CASSTPQNLRPRFF
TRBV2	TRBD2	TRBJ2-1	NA	TGTGCCAGCAGTAGGACTAGCCCCGGCCTGGGAGAGCAGTTCTTC	CASSRTSPGLGEQFF
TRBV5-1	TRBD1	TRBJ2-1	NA	TGCGCCAGCAGCTTGGCCAGGGGGCTCAATGAGCAGTTCTTC	CASSLARGLNEQFF
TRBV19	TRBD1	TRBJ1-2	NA	TGTGCCAGTAGTACCGGGACAGGGGTCCTTAATCCCTATGGCTACACCTTC	CASSTGTGVLNPYGYTF
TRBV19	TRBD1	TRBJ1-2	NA	TGTGCCAGTAGACAGGGGTCCGGCTACACCTTC	CASRQGSGYTF
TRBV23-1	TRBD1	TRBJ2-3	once	TGCGCCAGCAGTCACGGAGACGGACAAGGGGGCGATCCAGATACGCAGTATTTT	CASSHGDGQGGDPDTQYF
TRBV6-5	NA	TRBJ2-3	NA	TGTGCCAGCACAAGGGGGAGCCTCTTTAGCGATACGCAGTATTTT	CASTRGSLFSDTQYF
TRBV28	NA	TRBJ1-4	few	TGTGCCAGCAGCCAGGCGGGGGAGGGGGCAACTAATGAAAAACTGTTTTTT	CASSQAGEGATNEKLFF
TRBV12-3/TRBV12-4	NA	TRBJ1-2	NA	TGTGCCAGCACCATAACCGGGGGGGGCGGCTACACCTTC	CASTITGGGGYTF
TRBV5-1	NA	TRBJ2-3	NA	TGCGCCAGCAGCTTAGTACAGAGTAGCACAGATACGCAGTATTTT	CASSLVQSSTDTQYF
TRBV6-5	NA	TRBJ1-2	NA	TGTGCCAGCAGTTACGGAGCGGAAGGCTACACCTTC	CASSYGAEGYTF
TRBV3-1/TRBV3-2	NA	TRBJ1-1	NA	TGTGCCAGCAGCCAAGGTCCCTCACAGGGAGCTTTCTTT	CASSQGPSQGAFF
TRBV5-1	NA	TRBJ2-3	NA	TGCGCCAGCAGCTTTGATGGGGCACGGGCAGATACGCAGTATTTT	CASSFDGARADTQYF
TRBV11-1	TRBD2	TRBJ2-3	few	TGTGCCAGCAGCTCTCTACTAGCGGCCCGCACAGATACGCAGTATTTT	CASSSLLAARTDTQYF
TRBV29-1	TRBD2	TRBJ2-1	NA	TGCAGCGTTGAGGGGACTAGTGCTGTGAATGAGCAGTTCTTC	CSVEGTSAVNEQFF
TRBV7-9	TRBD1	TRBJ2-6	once	TGTGCCAGCAGCCTCAGTTTGACAGGGGGCGCGAGAGGCAACGTCCTGACTTTC	CASSLSLTGGARGNVLTF
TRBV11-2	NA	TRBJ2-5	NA	TGTGCCAGCACCCCACGGGGAGAGACCCAGTACTTC	CASTPRGETQYF
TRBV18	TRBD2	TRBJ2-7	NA	TGTGCCAGCTCACCGGCTACACTAGCGGGGGGGTACGAGCAGTACTTC	CASSPATLAGGYEQYF
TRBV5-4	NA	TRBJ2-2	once	TGTGCCAGCAGCTTGCCGTCTAGCGCCGGGGAGCTGTTTTTT	CASSLPSSAGELFF